The entry below describes one T cell receptor (beta chain). Its antigen is unknown. No much larger clone exists at a distance of one base, and base qualities are not known. The immunoSEQ Assay, a bias-controlled multiplex PCR, was used to amplify TCRbeta CDR3 regions from genomic DNA. Regarding the original processing steps: Within the assay, amplification of reference gene primers was used to estimate how many nucleated cells each sample contained. To quantify the absolute abundance of each unique TCRbeta CDR3 rearrangement, sequence reads were collapsed and filtered. For each sample, productive Simpson clonality was calculated as the square root of Simpson's diversity index across productive rearrangements. The clones in this table, taken by TCRdb from immuneACCESS, are in-frame only. Not every clone is retained; where verified, under half of the shortfall comes from an unresolved V gene, and the cause of the rest is unknown. That table furnishes V, J and clone size, whereas the DNA furnished D and trimming. The sample table lists around 300,000 clones, roughly 90% of them with a count of one. Approximately 4% of the sample comes from the top ten.

The collaborating institutions used their own protocols to collect whole blood in K2EDTA tubes. Collaborator samples were shipped for TCRbeta analysis as frozen whole blood, isolated PBMCs, or DNA extracted from either sample type. Trimming removed 8 bases from V and 3 bases from J, leaving 12 bases between the germline ends. Looking up the germline V gene yields CDR1 ENHRY and CDR2 SYGVKD. Spanning cysteine to phenylalanine, the CDR3 consists of 13 amino acids. The CDR3 DNA has 39 bases and is translated from base 1. These data belong to a study of blood T cell repertoires in COVID-19 (dated by TCRdb to 2020 to 2022). Background on the whole study: Samples from collaborators originated in the United States, Italy and Spain and spanned both the acute and convalescent phases of COVID-19. Where available, HLA class I and class II types were obtained from metadata supplied by the sample provider rather than from assay-based typing. The repertoires were made available in a free public database intended to serve as a resource for research on the immune response to SARS-CoV-2. The samples were drawn from two sources: the first 160 participants of the ongoing ImmuneRACE study, and 1,200 or so subjects contributed by 6 global collaborators. The prospective study material was composed of cDNA or gDNA derived from T cells, B-cell-depleted T cells, or PBMCs. The sample metadata nearly always contained a de-identified subject ID, COVID-19 status, age in years and sex. The dataset comprised deeply sampled blood TCRbeta repertoires from subjects exposed to, actively infected with, or recovered from COVID-19.

Overall study results and their limits: The amount of clinical and demographic metadata varied by source and participant and was provided uncurated.

Material: peripheral blood. The receptor's source is a woman in her 50s with active or convalescent COVID-19. This receptor chain uses TRBV10-3 and TRBJ2-3; TRBD2 is a possible D gene, resting on 5 matching bases. The CDR3 protein sequence reads: CAILAPSTDTQYF. The DNA sequence is TGTGCCATCCTAGCCCCTTCAACAGATACGCAGTATTTT.